This is a list of T cell receptor beta chains from one sample in a study of cytomegalovirus exposure and HLA in healthy donors. Sequencing used immunoSEQ multiplex PCR; TCRdb keeps in-frame clones, though not all of them. The table has 150,000 to 200,000 clones, around 83% seen once. Input material: PBMCs. These receptors all stem from a woman aged 35 to 49 in good health and CMV-seronegative. CDR3s include the opening cysteine and the closing phenylalanine or tryptophan. A D gene is named only where the DNA matches it firmly. Rows may omit the clone size; those that give it use once, few, many or a size class.

J: TRBJ1-2; size: few; length: 13; D: TRBD1; V: TRBV5-4; CDR3: CASSRGQAGGYTF; DNA: TGTGCCAGCAGCCGGGGACAGGCAGGGGGCTACACCTTC
J: TRBJ2-3; size: few; length: 12; D: NA; V: TRBV4-2; CDR3: CASSQDRDTQYF; DNA: TGTGCCAGCAGCCAAGACCGGGATACGCAGTATTTT
J: TRBJ1-1; size: few; length: 12; D: NA; V: TRBV19; CDR3: CASYVGPTEAFF; DNA: TGTGCCAGTTATGTTGGGCCCACTGAAGCTTTCTTT
J: TRBJ1-1; size: NA; length: 12; D: TRBD1; V: TRBV29-1; CDR3: CSVMTGFIEAFF; DNA: TGCAGCGTAATGACAGGGTTTATTGAAGCTTTCTTT
J: TRBJ1-1; size: NA; length: 14; D: NA; V: TRBV10-2; CDR3: CASSESTVDTEAFF; DNA: TGCGCCAGCAGTGAGTCTACGGTCGACACTGAAGCTTTCTTT
J: TRBJ1-1; size: NA; length: 14; D: TRBD1; V: TRBV28; CDR3: CASYRGGGTNEAFF; DNA: TGTGCCAGCTACCGAGGAGGGGGCACAAATGAAGCTTTCTTT
J: TRBJ2-1; size: NA; length: 12; D: NA; V: TRBV9; CDR3: CASSQVGDEQFF; DNA: TGTGCCAGCAGTCAGGTCGGGGATGAGCAGTTCTTC
J: TRBJ1-2; size: NA; length: 15; D: TRBD1; V: TRBV6-5; CDR3: CASSRLAGQSGGYTF; DNA: TGTGCCAGCAGCAGACTGGCGGGACAGTCGGGAGGCTACACCTTC
J: TRBJ1-5; size: few; length: 15; D: NA; V: TRBV19; CDR3: CASSKVALGIQPQHF; DNA: TGTGCCAGTAGTAAGGTAGCGTTGGGGATTCAGCCCCAGCATTTT
J: TRBJ1-1; size: NA; length: 19; D: NA; V: TRBV19; CDR3: CASSTGQFIPGRENTEAFF; DNA: TGTGCCAGTAGTACCGGACAGTTTATTCCCGGTAGAGAAAACACTGAAGCTTTCTTT
J: TRBJ2-1; size: NA; length: 14; D: TRBD2; V: TRBV30; CDR3: CAWGSGSSYNEQFF; DNA: TGTGCCTGGGGTAGCGGGAGCTCCTACAATGAGCAGTTCTTC
J: TRBJ2-1; size: NA; length: 14; D: NA; V: TRBV9; CDR3: CASSVSSTGPLRFF; DNA: TGTGCCAGCAGCGTATCGTCGACAGGCCCGCTACGGTTCTTC
J: TRBJ1-2; size: NA; length: 16; D: TRBD1; V: TRBV25-1; CDR3: CASSEKDYRGRSGYTF; DNA: TGTGCCAGCAGTGAGAAGGATTACAGGGGGCGCAGTGGCTACACCTTC
J: TRBJ1-1; size: NA; length: 14; D: NA; V: TRBV12-5; CDR3: CASGLEGDWAEAFF; DNA: TGTGCTAGTGGTTTGGAAGGGGACTGGGCTGAAGCTTTCTTT
J: TRBJ1-2; size: NA; length: 13; D: NA; V: TRBV2; CDR3: CASRYRANYGYTF; DNA: TGTGCCAGCAGGTACAGAGCTAACTATGGCTACACCTTC
J: TRBJ1-5; size: NA; length: 15; D: NA; V: TRBV10-3; CDR3: CASSAQAESNQPQHF; DNA: TGTGCCAGTTCCGCACAGGCCGAAAGCAATCAGCCCCAGCATTTT
J: TRBJ2-1; size: NA; length: 13; D: NA; V: TRBV19; CDR3: CASSRSLGNEQFF; DNA: TGTGCCAGTAGCAGGTCGTTAGGTAATGAGCAGTTCTTC
J: TRBJ2-1; size: NA; length: 17; D: NA; V: TRBV5-6; CDR3: CASSLSGASAFYNEQFF; DNA: TGTGCCAGCAGCCTCAGTGGGGCTAGCGCCTTCTACAATGAGCAGTTCTTC
J: TRBJ2-1; size: NA; length: 15; D: TRBD2; V: TRBV7-6; CDR3: CASSLGLAGDNEQFF; DNA: TGTGCCAGCAGCTTAGGGCTAGCGGGCGACAATGAGCAGTTCTTC
J: TRBJ1-1; size: NA; length: 16; D: TRBD1; V: TRBV13; CDR3: CASSLGLGQGNTEAFF; DNA: TGTGCCAGCAGCTTAGGTTTGGGACAGGGGAACACTGAAGCTTTCTTT
J: TRBJ1-2; size: NA; length: 14; D: NA; V: TRBV6-6; CDR3: CASSYFEQVHGYTF; DNA: TGTGCCAGCAGTTACTTTGAACAAGTCCATGGCTACACCTTC
J: TRBJ2-5; size: NA; length: 16; D: TRBD2; V: TRBV9; CDR3: CASSSHPGTSGETQYF; DNA: TGTGCCAGCAGCTCCCACCCCGGGACTAGCGGGGAGACCCAGTACTTC
J: TRBJ1-4; size: NA; length: 17; D: TRBD1; V: TRBV27; CDR3: CASSLEGPGGVVEKLFF; DNA: TGTGCCAGCAGTTTAGAGGGTCCAGGGGGCGTGGTGGAAAAACTGTTTTTT
J: TRBJ2-3; size: NA; length: 13; D: NA; V: TRBV2; CDR3: CASSGGPTDTQYF; DNA: TGTGCCAGCAGTGGGGGGCCCACAGATACGCAGTATTTT
J: TRBJ2-3; size: NA; length: 13; D: NA; V: TRBV18; CDR3: CASSRTSTDTQYF; DNA: TGTGCCAGCTCAAGGACTAGCACAGATACGCAGTATTTT
J: TRBJ2-1; size: once; length: 14; D: TRBD1; V: TRBV19; CDR3: CASSISGGSNEQFF; DNA: TGTGCCAGTAGTATATCAGGGGGCTCCAATGAGCAGTTCTTC
J: TRBJ2-1; size: once; length: 14; D: NA; V: TRBV9; CDR3: CASSLEQGLGEQFF; DNA: TGTGCCAGCAGCCTCGAACAGGGTCTGGGTGAGCAGTTCTTC
J: TRBJ1-6; size: NA; length: 14; D: NA; V: TRBV19; CDR3: CASTRDTQNSPLHF; DNA: TGTGCCAGTACCCGGGACACCCAGAATTCACCCCTCCACTTT
J: TRBJ2-7; size: few; length: 15; D: TRBD1; V: TRBV6-5; CDR3: CASSYSRTGTYEQYF; DNA: TGTGCCAGCAGTTACTCACGGACAGGGACCTACGAGCAGTACTTC
J: TRBJ2-2; size: NA; length: 16; D: TRBD1; V: TRBV9; CDR3: CASSLGQGRNTGELFF; DNA: TGTGCCAGCAGCCTCGGACAGGGTCGAAACACCGGGGAGCTGTTTTTT
J: TRBJ2-7; size: NA; length: 14; D: NA; V: TRBV9; CDR3: CASSSSRLGREQYF; DNA: TGTGCCAGCAGCTCCAGCCGACTAGGCCGCGAGCAGTACTTC
J: TRBJ1-1; size: NA; length: 15; D: NA; V: TRBV6-5; CDR3: CASRPRGGGNTEAFF; DNA: TGTGCCAGCAGACCCAGGGGAGGGGGGAACACTGAAGCTTTCTTT
J: TRBJ1-4; size: NA; length: 15; D: NA; V: TRBV11-3; CDR3: CASSRQNLINEKLFF; DNA: TGTGCCAGCAGCCGACAGAATCTAATTAATGAAAAACTGTTTTTT
J: TRBJ1-4; size: NA; length: 14; D: TRBD1; V: TRBV29-1; CDR3: CSVGDRATNEKLFF; DNA: TGCAGCGTCGGTGACAGGGCAACTAATGAAAAACTGTTTTTT
J: TRBJ2-1; size: NA; length: 16; D: TRBD2; V: TRBV5-4; CDR3: CASRYTGLAVGNEQFF; DNA: TGTGCCAGCAGATACACCGGACTAGCGGTAGGTAATGAGCAGTTCTTC
J: TRBJ2-7; size: NA; length: 14; D: NA; V: TRBV9; CDR3: CASSVVGKADEQYF; DNA: TGTGCCAGCAGCGTAGTCGGGAAGGCGGACGAGCAGTACTTC
J: TRBJ2-4; size: NA; length: 14; D: TRBD1; V: TRBV7-2; CDR3: CASSLIQGVNIQYF; DNA: TGTGCCAGCAGCTTAATACAGGGGGTAAACATTCAGTACTTC
J: TRBJ2-1; size: few; length: 16; D: NA; V: TRBV2; CDR3: CASSTDTPSNYNEQFF; DNA: TGTGCCAGCAGCACGGACACACCGTCAAACTACAATGAGCAGTTCTTC
J: TRBJ1-4; size: NA; length: 13; D: TRBD1; V: TRBV5-1; CDR3: CASRGQGQEKLFF; DNA: TGCGCCAGCAGGGGACAGGGCCAGGAAAAACTGTTTTTT
J: TRBJ1-4; size: NA; length: 15; D: NA; V: TRBV9; CDR3: CASSPGGLPNEKLFF; DNA: TGTGCCAGCAGCCCCGGGGGTCTGCCTAATGAAAAACTGTTTTTT
J: TRBJ2-3; size: few; length: 14; D: NA; V: TRBV4-3; CDR3: CASSLAGATDTQYF; DNA: TGCGCCAGCAGCCTGGCGGGTGCCACAGATACGCAGTATTTT
J: TRBJ2-3; size: NA; length: 19; D: TRBD2; V: TRBV7-3; CDR3: CASSAAGTSGALGTDTQYF; DNA: TGTGCCAGCAGCGCCGCCGGGACTAGCGGTGCCTTGGGGACAGATACGCAGTATTTT
J: TRBJ1-5; size: NA; length: 17; D: NA; V: TRBV19; CDR3: CASSIDSGGRSNQPQHF; DNA: TGTGCCAGTAGTATAGATAGCGGGGGACGGAGCAATCAGCCCCAGCATTTT
J: TRBJ2-3; size: NA; length: 19; D: TRBD2; V: TRBV27; CDR3: CASSFQGYRLAGGTDTQYF; DNA: TGTGCCAGCAGTTTTCAGGGGTATCGGCTAGCGGGAGGCACAGATACGCAGTATTTT
J: TRBJ1-2; size: NA; length: 13; D: TRBD1; V: TRBV7-3; CDR3: CASSLTGGDGYTF; DNA: TGTGCCAGCAGCTTGACAGGGGGCGACGGCTACACCTTC
J: TRBJ2-1; size: NA; length: 12; D: NA; V: TRBV7-2; CDR3: CASSDYYNEQFF; DNA: TGTGCCAGCAGCGACTACTACAATGAGCAGTTCTTC
J: TRBJ1-1; size: NA; length: 13; D: NA; V: TRBV5-1; CDR3: CASSLAVNTEAFF; DNA: TGCGCCAGCAGCTTGGCGGTTAACACTGAAGCTTTCTTT
J: TRBJ1-1; size: NA; length: 14; D: TRBD1; V: TRBV7-2; CDR3: CASSPIQGAAEAFF; DNA: TGTGCCAGCAGCCCTATACAGGGGGCGGCTGAAGCTTTCTTT